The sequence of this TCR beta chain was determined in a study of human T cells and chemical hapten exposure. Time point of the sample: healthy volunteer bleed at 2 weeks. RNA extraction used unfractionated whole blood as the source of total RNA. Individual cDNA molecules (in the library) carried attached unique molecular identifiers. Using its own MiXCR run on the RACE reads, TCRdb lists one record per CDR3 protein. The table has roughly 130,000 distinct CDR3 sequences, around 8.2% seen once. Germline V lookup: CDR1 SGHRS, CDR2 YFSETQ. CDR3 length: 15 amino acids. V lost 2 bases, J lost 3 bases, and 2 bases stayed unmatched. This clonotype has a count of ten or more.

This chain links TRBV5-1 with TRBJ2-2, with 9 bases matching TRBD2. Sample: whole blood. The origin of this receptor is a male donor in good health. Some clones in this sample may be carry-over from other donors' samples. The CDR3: CASSFAGGDTGELFF. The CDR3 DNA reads TGCGCCAGCAGCTTTGCGGGAGGGGACACCGGGGAGCTGTTTTTT.